Following are 26 T cell receptor beta chains from one sample sequenced in a study of T cell repertoires in ileal Crohn's disease. The data were produced by immunoSEQ multiplex PCR, yet TCRdb's version contains in-frame clones alone and is incomplete. The sample lists approximately 27,000 clones, around four fifths seen once, with around a fifth in the top ten. Sample: ileal tissue. These TCRs come from an adult with Crohn's disease.

This sequence joins TRBV19 and TRBJ1-1; a possible D gene is TRBD1 (6 bases). The CDR3 totals 13 residues. V lost 3 bases and J lost 11, with 16 bases in between. From germline, CDR1 is LNHDA and CDR2 SQIVND (reference sequence). In DNA form, the CDR3 reads TGTGCCAGTAGTATCCAGGGGCCGGGAGGCGCTTTCTTT. Protein product: CASSIQGPGGAFF.

This clone was found once. The chain is built from TRBV5-1 and TRBJ2-4; perhaps TRBD1 as D (5 bases). Looked up from germline, CDR1 is SGHRS and CDR2 is YFSETQ. Trimming removed 7 bases from V and 8 bases from J, with 19 bases in between. The CDR3 has 14 residues. CDR3 nucleotides: TGCGCCAGCGCCCTGGGGCAGAGGTGGGACATTCAGTACTTC. Translated: CASALGQRWDIQYF.

V gene TRBV6-1 combines with J gene TRBJ1-2; no definite D call. From germline, CDR1 is MNHNS and CDR2 SASEGT. The CDR3 spans 16 residues. V lost 4 bases and J lost 4, with 19 bases in between. In DNA, the CDR3 is TGTGCCAGCAGTGCGCTCCGGACGGGAGCTGCCTATGGCTACACCTTC. Its translation: CASSALRTGAAYGYTF.

The CDR3 bases are TGTGCCAGCAGCCAGTACAGGGGCGGCATTCAGTACTTC. Translation: CASSQYRGGIQYF. J is TRBJ2-4 and V is TRBV14; 7 bases map to TRBD1. CDR1 SGHDN and CDR2 FVKESK come from the germline V gene. V lost 3 bases and J lost 9; bases outside the gene matches: 5. CDR3 length: 13 residues.

The rearrangement uses TRBV7-9 and TRBJ1-2, with a possible D match to TRBD1 (6 bases). From germline, CDR1 is SEHNR and CDR2 FQNEAQ (reference sequence). The CDR3 contains 14 residues. V shed 3 bases and J shed 8 bases, with 16 bases lying between them. DNA of the CDR3: TGTGCCAGCAGCTTCGTGGGGGGGCAGTCAGGCTACACCTTC. This codes for CASSFVGGQSGYTF.

This clone was observed once. The V call is TRBV5-1, the J call TRBJ2-7, with 7 bases matching TRBD2. Per germline, CDR1 SGHRS and CDR2 YFSETQ. The CDR3 contains 15 residues. V lost 4 bases, J lost 5 bases, and 12 bases stayed unmatched. Here the CDR3 DNA reads TGCGCCAGCAGCCGGATATGGGGAGGGAAGGACGAGCAGTACTTC. This translates into CASSRIWGGKDEQYF.

V and J are TRBV29-1 and TRBJ1-1; weak D call: TRBD1 (6 bases). V dropped 7 bases and J dropped 1 base, with 10 bases sitting between them. Germline V gene data show CDR1 as SQVTM and CDR2 as ANQGSEA. This CDR3 has 12 residues. CDR3 sequence (DNA): TGCAGCGCACGGACAGCGAACACTGAAGCTTTCTTT. Translation: CSARTANTEAFF.

The chain has TRBV5-4 and TRBJ2-1; maybe TRBD1 (6 bases). Trimming stripped 0 bases from V and 7 bases from J, with 14 bases between. From germline, CDR1 is SGHNT and CDR2 YYREEE (reference sequence). This CDR3 is built from 15 residues. CDR3 sequence (DNA): TGTGCCAGCAGCTTGGATCAGGGGCTGAGGAATGAGCAGTTCTTC. Translation gives CASSLDQGLRNEQFF.

V is TRBV6-5 and J is TRBJ2-1; 11 bases map to TRBD1. Germline trimming cut 4 bases from V and 4 bases from J; bases unmatched to any gene: 3. The CDR3 runs 15 residues. From germline, CDR1 is MNHEY and CDR2 SVGAGI. Here the CDR3 reads CASSSGQGVYNEQFF. DNA of the CDR3: TGTGCCAGCAGTTCGGGACAGGGGGTATACAATGAGCAGTTCTTC.

CDR3 DNA: TGCGCCAGCAGCCCCGGTGGAGGGGGCGAGCCGCGGCAGTACTTC. It specifies CASSPGGGGEPRQYF. The rearrangement links TRBV5-1 to TRBJ2-7, with D maybe TRBD1 (7 bases). With 4 bases removed from V and 9 bases from J, the gap between germline ends came to 23 bases. The CDR3 consists of 15 residues. Per germline, CDR1 SGHRS and CDR2 YFSETQ. Combining the CDR3 with reference TRBV5-1 and TRBJ2-7 gives the whole variable domain KAGVTQTPRYLIKTRGQQVTLSCSPISGHRSVSWYQQTPGQGLQFLFEYFSETQRNKGNFPGRFSGRQFSNSRSEMNVSTLELGDSALYLCASSPGGGGEPRQYFGPGTRLTVT.

The V call is TRBV6-1, the J call TRBJ2-2; tentative D call: TRBD2 (6 bases). Germline V gene sequence: CDR1 MNHNS, CDR2 SASEGT. The V end was cut by 0 bases, the J end by 6 bases, with 17 bases between. CDR3 length: 17 amino acids. This chain's CDR3 is CASSEARGARGPGELFF. For the CDR3, the DNA is TGTGCCAGCAGTGAAGCGCGAGGAGCGCGGGGACCCGGGGAGCTGTTTTTT.

CDR3 bases: TGCGCCAGCAGTGGAAGGCGGCAAGAGACCCAGTACTTC. It translates to CASSGRRQETQYF. The rearrangement uses TRBV10-2 and TRBJ2-5; D remains unclear. The CDR3 is made up of 13 amino acids. Germline-derived CDR1 and CDR2 are WSHSY and SAAADI. V was cut by 4 bases and J by 2 bases, with 8 bases left in between.

The chain couples TRBV5-1 to TRBJ2-2, with D perhaps matching TRBD1 (6 bases). The CDR3 runs 16 residues. Per germline, CDR1 SGHRS and CDR2 YFSETQ. V was shortened by 4 bases and J by 5 bases, with 18 bases between the two germline ends. The CDR3 here is CASSHRTEGSTGELFF. In DNA, the CDR3 is TGCGCCAGCAGCCACAGGACAGAAGGAAGTACCGGGGAGCTGTTTTTT.

This chain joins TRBV7-9 and TRBJ2-7; D is unresolved. The V end lost 5 bases, the J end lost 2 bases, and 13 bases lay between the germline ends. CDR3 size: 14 residues. Per germline, CDR1 SEHNR and CDR2 FQNEAQ (reference sequence). The CDR3 coding sequence is TGTGCCAGCAGCCCGCTAGGAGTGGCCTACGAGCAGTACTTC. Its protein product is CASSPLGVAYEQYF.

The chain links TRBV6-5 to TRBJ1-5; 7 nucleotides agree with TRBD1. The trim removed 6 bases at V and 1 base at J, leaving 6 bases unmatched. Germline V gives CDR1 MNHEY, CDR2 SVGAGI. The CDR3 is 15 amino acids. DNA of the CDR3: TGTGCCAGCAGAAATACAGGGGTGAGCAATCAGCCCCAGCATTTT. Amino acid sequence: CASRNTGVSNQPQHF.

The rearrangement joins TRBV4-1 to TRBJ2-1; 7 nucleotides match TRBD1. J lost 2 bases, V lost 4 bases, and 5 bases had no gene match. Germline-derived CDR1 and CDR2 are MGHRA and YSYEKL. The CDR3 is made up of 15 amino acids. The CDR3 sequence: CASSPGGATYNEQFF. CDR3 bases: TGCGCCAGCAGCCCAGGGGGAGCAACCTACAATGAGCAGTTCTTC.

This chain joins TRBV5-1 and TRBJ2-2; D remains ambiguous. V was shortened by 2 bases and J by 4 bases, with 15 bases between the two germline ends. This CDR3 contains 16 residues. In germline, CDR1 is SGHRS, CDR2 YFSETQ. CDR3 nucleotides: TGCGCCAGCAGCTTTGGCCAGCAGGTCCGCACCGGGGAGCTGTTTTTT. This sequence encodes CASSFGQQVRTGELFF. The whole variable domain, remainder taken from reference TRBV5-1 and TRBJ2-2, is KAGVTQTPRYLIKTRGQQVTLSCSPISGHRSVSWYQQTPGQGLQFLFEYFSETQRNKGNFPGRFSGRQFSNSRSEMNVSTLELGDSALYLCASSFGQQVRTGELFFGEGSRLTVL.

This clone was counted a single time. The chain links TRBV10-3 to TRBJ2-6; TRBD1 aligns across 9 bases. The trim removed 10 bases at V and 1 base at J, leaving 8 bases unmatched. Germline CDR1 ENHRY, CDR2 SYGVKD. This CDR3 spans 16 amino acids. The CDR3 DNA follows: TGTGCCACCCAGGGACAGGGTTTTTCTGGGGCCAACGTCCTGACTTTC. Protein sequence: CATQGQGFSGANVLTF.

The chain joins TRBV9 to TRBJ2-7; D remains unclear. Germline loops: CDR1 SGDLS, CDR2 YYNGEE. The CDR3 is 16 residues long. V was cut by 2 bases and J by 2 bases, with 17 bases left in between. The CDR3 spells CASSVSPSFPPYEQYF. In nucleotides, the CDR3 is TGTGCCAGCAGCGTTAGCCCGTCTTTCCCCCCCTACGAGCAGTACTTC.

This chain joins TRBV10-2 and TRBJ2-4; 8 nucleotides align to TRBD2. This CDR3 has 13 amino acids. Germline V lookup: CDR1 WSHSY, CDR2 SAAADI. V shed 10 bases and J 8 bases; nucleotides not matched to a gene: 10. CDR3 amino acids: CAMAGGAGYIQYF. DNA for the CDR3: TGCGCCATGGCGGGGGGCGCGGGGTACATTCAGTACTTC.

The V gene is TRBV5-4, the J gene TRBJ2-3; no definite D call. Per germline, CDR1 SGHNT and CDR2 YYREEE (reference sequence). The CDR3 totals 13 residues. The ends were cut back, 4 bases at V and 1 base at J, with 7 bases in the middle. CDR3 in amino acids: CASSLPRTDTQYF. The CDR3 region has the DNA TGTGCCAGCAGCCTACCCCGCACAGATACGCAGTATTTT.

This chain uses TRBV19 with TRBJ2-1; 11 positions agree with TRBD2. The CDR3 loop spans 21 amino acids. Trimming at V came to 2 bases and at J to 4 bases, leaving 19 bases not matched to a gene. Per the germline V gene, CDR1 is LNHDA and CDR2 is SQIVND (reference sequence). The CDR3 spells CASSIRGRGPTSGIEYNEQFF. The CDR3 DNA reads as TGTGCCAGTAGTATACGAGGGCGGGGGCCGACTAGCGGGATAGAATACAATGAGCAGTTCTTC.

CDR3 nucleotide sequence: TGTGCCAGCAGTCGAACCGGTGAGCAGTTCTTC. This translates into CASSRTGEQFF. The chain has TRBV27 and TRBJ2-1; the D is unclear. V lost 5 bases and J lost 9, with 8 bases in between. Germline CDR1 reads MNHEY; CDR2 reads SMNVEV (reference sequence). CDR3 length: 11 residues.

The chain links TRBV9 to TRBJ2-1; TRBD2 matches 10 bases. Germline values: CDR1 SGDLS, CDR2 YYNGEE. Trimming removed 0 bases from V and 5 bases from J; junction bases left unmatched: 5. This CDR3 contains 16 residues. As DNA, the CDR3 is TGTGCCAGCAGCGTAGCGATTCTAGCGGGAGACAATGAGCAGTTCTTC. Residues: CASSVAILAGDNEQFF.

This rearrangement joins TRBV2 to TRBJ2-3; 10 bases line up with TRBD2. Germline CDR1 is SNHLY and CDR2 is FYNNEI. The CDR3 is made up of 16 amino acids. V dropped 0 bases and J dropped 2; count of bases not matched to a gene: 2. The CDR3 loop reads CASSEALAGVTDTQYF. CDR3 sequence (DNA): TGTGCCAGCAGTGAAGCCCTAGCGGGGGTCACAGATACGCAGTATTTT.

J is TRBJ2-2 and V is TRBV12-5; a possible D gene is TRBD1 (5 bases). The ends were cut back, 7 bases at V and 4 bases at J, with 19 bases in the middle. The germline V gene encodes CDR1 LGHNT and CDR2 FRNRAP. The CDR3 loop spans 16 amino acids. The CDR3 region has the DNA TGTGCTAGTGCCCTGGGGCAGATCGTTGGCACCGGGGAGCTGTTTTTT. It is translated as CASALGQIVGTGELFF.